Each of the 23 T cell receptor beta chains below was sequenced from the same sample in a study of neurological immune-mediated disorders (dated by TCRdb to 2018 to 2020). Receptor amplification or capture employed 5' RACE. The listed sequencing device is Illumina HiSeq 2500. The public reads were reanalyzed by TCRdb: fastp trimming at Q25, MiXCR alignment, in-frame beta chains only. Records with the same CDR3 protein are collapsed into one entry carrying the most frequent genes and DNA. The sample table lists about 46,000 distinct CDR3 sequences, roughly 3.2% of them with a count of one. The ten largest clones represent about 16% of the sample. Sequences were obtained from PBMCs. The receptors stem from a woman between 45 and 60 years old with multiple sclerosis.

This clonotype showed up many times. The chain joins TRBV6-6 to TRBJ2-7, with 14 bases matching TRBD2. The germline V gene encodes CDR1 MNHNY and CDR2 SVGAGI (reference sequence). The CDR3 consists of 18 residues. V gave up 6 bases and J gave up 3 bases; unmatched junction bases: 13. The CDR3 DNA sequence: TGTGCCAGCAGACCCGGGACTAGCGGGAGAAATCCCCTCTACGAGCAGTACTTC. Amino acids: CASRPGTSGRNPLYEQYF.

This clonotype has ten or more counts. The rearrangement joins TRBV5-1 to TRBJ2-5, with D maybe TRBD2 (6 bases). The germline V gene has CDR1 SGHRS and CDR2 YFSETQ. Trimming pared 0 bases from V and 3 bases from J, leaving 9 bases between. The length of the CDR3 is 14 residues. Here the CDR3 DNA reads TGCGCCAGCAGCTTGGCCTCGGGAGAAGAGACCCAGTACTTC. Protein product: CASSLASGEETQYF.

This clonotype showed up many times. The rearrangement joins TRBV11-2 to TRBJ2-5; D uncertain. The CDR3 is 14 residues long. Germline CDR1 and CDR2: SGHAT and FQNNGV. The V end was cut by 0 bases, the J end by 4 bases, with 9 bases between. CDR3 in amino acids: CASSLDHFRETQYF. The CDR3 bases are TGTGCCAGCAGCTTAGATCATTTTAGAGAGACCCAGTACTTC. The full variable domain, completed using reference TRBV11-2 and TRBJ2-5, is EAGVAQSPRYKIIEKRQSVAFWCNPISGHATLYWYQQILGQGPKLLIQFQNNGVVDDSQLPKDRFSAERLKGVDSTLKIQPAKLEDSAVYLCASSLDHFRETQYFGPGTRLLVL.

The sample holds many counts of this clonotype. The gene calls are TRBV15 and TRBJ1-4; D call uncertain. V lost 0 bases and J lost 0, with 5 bases in between. The germline V gene has CDR1 LNHNV and CDR2 YYDKDF (reference sequence). There are 15 residues in the CDR3. CDR3 sequence (DNA): TGTGCCACCAGCAGAGATCCGACAACTAATGAAAAACTGTTTTTT. Its translation: CATSRDPTTNEKLFF.

This clonotype was seen many times. The chain combines TRBV5-1 with TRBJ1-5, with a weak D call TRBD1 (5 bases). Germline V CDR1 and CDR2: SGHRS, YFSETQ. The CDR3 extends over 15 amino acids. V was clipped by 3 bases and J by 6 bases, with 16 bases between them. CDR3 in amino acids: CASSWDGGSRQPQHF. The CDR3 nucleotides are TGCGCCAGCAGCTGGGACGGTGGGTCTCGTCAGCCCCAGCATTTT.

This clonotype has at least ten counts. The genes are TRBV15 and TRBJ2-3, with D perhaps TRBD1 or TRBD2 (5 bases each). This CDR3 has 16 residues. The germline gives CDR1 LNHNV, CDR2 YYDKDF (reference sequence). Trimming stripped 5 bases from V and 0 bases from J, with 15 bases between. The CDR3 reads CATSWGRTPSTDTQYF. In DNA, the CDR3 is TGTGCCACCAGCTGGGGACGAACCCCTAGCACAGATACGCAGTATTTT. Supplemented by reference TRBV15 and TRBJ2-3, the full variable domain reads DAMVIQNPRYQVTQFGKPVTLSCSQTLNHNVMYWYQQKSSQAPKLLFHYYDKDFNNEADTPDNFQSRRPNTSFCFLDIRSPGLGDTAMYLCATSWGRTPSTDTQYFGPGTRLTVL.

This clonotype has at least ten counts. This sequence joins TRBV3-1 and TRBJ2-7; D might be TRBD2 (6 bases). The V gene lost 4 bases and the J gene lost 6 bases, with 16 bases spanning the gap. Germline CDR1 is LGHDT and CDR2 is YNNKEL (reference sequence). CDR3 size: 14 residues. Written as DNA, the CDR3 is TGTGCCAGCAGCCGCAGCTTCGGGAGAGGCGAGCAGTACTTC. This encodes CASSRSFGRGEQYF.

This clonotype occurred many times. The chain is built from TRBV3-1 and TRBJ2-7, with TRBD2 as a possible D gene (5 bases). The germline gives CDR1 LGHDT, CDR2 YNNKEL (reference sequence). V shed 0 bases and J shed 0 bases, with 9 bases lying between them. The CDR3 sequence is 15 residues long. CDR3 sequence reads: CASSQDGSASYEQYF. The CDR3 bases are TGTGCCAGCAGCCAAGACGGTAGCGCCTCCTACGAGCAGTACTTC.

This clonotype was seen repeatedly, ten times or more. Here the CDR3 reads CASSRYGLAGTDTQYF. The DNA of the CDR3 is TGTGCCAGCAGTCGTTATGGACTAGCGGGTACAGATACGCAGTATTTT. This rearrangement joins TRBV12-3 or TRBV12-4 to TRBJ2-3, with 11 positions matching TRBD2. J was trimmed by 3 bases and V by 5 bases; bases with no gene match: 7. CDR3 length equals 16 residues.

The rearrangement links TRBV10-3 to TRBJ2-7; 8 bases agree with TRBD1. The CDR3 is made up of 13 amino acids. CDR1 and CDR2 from the germline V gene are ENHRY and SYGVKD. J gave up 0 bases and V 8 bases, and 3 bases lay outside the gene matches. CDR3 protein: CAIRQGLSYEQYV. CDR3 DNA: TGTGCCATCCGACAGGGGCTCTCCTACGAGCAGTACGTC.

This clonotype was recorded at least ten times. The V gene is TRBV20-1, the J gene TRBJ1-1; 9 nucleotides agree with TRBD1. With V trimmed by 4 bases and J by 6 bases, 9 bases remained unmatched. Per germline, CDR1 DFQATT and CDR2 SNEGSKA (reference sequence). The CDR3 sequence is 14 residues long. As DNA, the CDR3 is TGCAGTGCTATGACGGACAGGGGTGGTTCTGAAGCTTTCTTT. It encodes CSAMTDRGGSEAFF.

This clonotype came up many times. This chain connects TRBV20-1 to TRBJ2-7, with 10 bases identical to TRBD2. J gave up 6 bases and V 5 bases, and 10 bases lay outside the gene matches. Germline CDR1 reads DFQATT; CDR2 reads SNEGSKA (reference sequence). This CDR3 contains 14 residues. The CDR3 spells CSAEGLAFSSEQYF. Here the CDR3 DNA reads TGCAGTGCTGAGGGACTAGCGTTTTCTTCCGAGCAGTACTTC.

This clonotype was observed many times. The chain has TRBV9 and TRBJ2-1; D is perhaps TRBD1 (5 bases). Germline CDR1 SGDLS, CDR2 YYNGEE. The CDR3 is 14 amino acids. Between the trimmed V and J ends, which lost 2 bases and 5 bases, there was a span of 11 bases. CDR3 bases: TGTGCCAGCAGCGTGGACCAAGGGGACAATGAGCAGTTCTTC. Translating it yields CASSVDQGDNEQFF.

This clonotype was counted many times. The rearrangement uses TRBV7-2 and TRBJ2-1, with D possibly TRBD2 on 6 matching bases. Germline lookup yields CDR1 SGHTA and CDR2 FQGNSA. CDR3 length: 17 residues. The V end lost 1 base, the J end lost 9 bases, and 22 bases lay between the germline ends. CDR3 region: CASSLVGTAGPQSEQFF. For the CDR3, the DNA is TGTGCCAGCAGCTTAGTGGGCACAGCGGGTCCACAATCTGAGCAGTTCTTC.

Concerning this clonotype itself: A much larger clone sits a single nucleotide away, making a read error possible. The chain carries TRBV20-1 and TRBJ1-5; D call uncertain. Germline-derived CDR1 and CDR2 are DFQATT and SNEGSKA (reference sequence). The CDR3 has 13 amino acids. CDR3 DNA: TGCAGTGCTAGCCCCGGGCCCAATCAGCACCAGCATTTT. Translating it yields CSASPGPNQHQHF.

This clonotype was counted ten times or more. The chain links TRBV3-1 to TRBJ2-2, with D possibly being TRBD2 (5 bases). The V end lost 1 base, the J end lost 4 bases, and 10 bases lay between the germline ends. Germline V lookup: CDR1 LGHDT, CDR2 YNNKEL (reference sequence). The CDR3 has 15 residues. This chain's CDR3 is CASSQGFAGTGELFF. DNA for the CDR3: TGTGCCAGCAGCCAAGGTTTCGCGGGCACCGGGGAGCTGTTTTTT.

The table lists this clonotype with many counts. The gene calls are TRBV4-1 and TRBJ2-1, with TRBD2 matching 8 bases. The CDR3 totals 20 residues. The trim removed 1 base at V and 4 bases at J, leaving 18 bases unmatched. The germline V gene has CDR1 MGHRA and CDR2 YSYEKL. The CDR3 nucleotides read TGCGCCAGCAGCCAAGGATTTTTACGCACCGGGACTAGGGCGTACAATGAGCAGTTCTTC. This encodes CASSQGFLRTGTRAYNEQFF.

This clonotype was counted many times. The gene calls are TRBV15 and TRBJ2-3, with 8 bases identical to TRBD1. CDR3 length equals 14 residues. Trimming removed 4 bases from V and 3 bases from J; junction bases left unmatched: 3. Germline CDR1 reads LNHNV; CDR2 reads YYDKDF (reference sequence). The CDR3 reads CATSTRQGTDTQYF. The CDR3 coding sequence is TGTGCCACCAGCACCCGACAGGGGACAGATACGCAGTATTTT.

Many counts were recorded for this clonotype. The chain recombines TRBV20-1 with TRBJ2-1, with 13 bases matching TRBD2. Germline lookup yields CDR1 DFQATT and CDR2 SNEGSKA (reference sequence). V lost 5 bases to trimming and J lost 10 bases; unmatched junction nucleotides: 8. This CDR3 is built from 14 residues. The CDR3 region is CSASPGLAGYEQFF. CDR3 DNA: TGCAGTGCTTCCCCGGGACTAGCGGGATACGAGCAGTTCTTC.

This clonotype was counted at least ten times. The V and J genes are TRBV19 and TRBJ1-5, with a tentative D call TRBD1 (6 bases). The CDR3 is made up of 15 amino acids. The ends were cut back, 7 bases at V and 3 bases at J, with 16 bases in the middle. Germline V gene sequence: CDR1 LNHDA, CDR2 SQIVND (reference sequence). The CDR3 region has the DNA TGTGCCAGTAAGTCAGTAGACAGGAACAATCAGCCCCAGCATTTT. Its protein product is CASKSVDRNNQPQHF.

This clonotype came up many times. The rearrangement links TRBV10-3 to TRBJ2-1; 9 positions match TRBD1. The CDR3 has 16 amino acids. Germline CDR1 reads ENHRY; CDR2 reads SYGVKD. J gave up 2 bases and V 4 bases, and 6 bases lay outside the gene matches. In DNA, the CDR3 is TGTGCCATCAGTGGGAACCGGACAGGGGCCTACAATGAGCAGTTCTTC. It yields the protein CAISGNRTGAYNEQFF.

This clonotype was observed many times. The V gene is TRBV7-7, the J gene TRBJ2-3; D ambiguous. The germline V gene has CDR1 SSHAT and CDR2 FNYEAQ (reference sequence). V lost 5 bases and J lost 4, with 10 bases in between. CDR3 size: 13 residues. The CDR3 protein is CASSPIGPDTQYF. The CDR3 DNA sequence: TGTGCCAGCAGCCCGATAGGACCAGATACGCAGTATTTT.

This clonotype was seen ten or more times. The chain recombines TRBV20-1 with TRBJ2-5; 9 bases map to TRBD1. The junction had 12 bases not matched to a gene; V was cut back by 3 bases and J by 4 bases. The CDR3 is 16 amino acids. The germline CDR1 and CDR2 sequences are DFQATT and SNEGSKA (reference sequence). This CDR3 reads CSARGGGQGPLETQYF. CDR3 in DNA: TGCAGTGCTAGGGGGGGTGGACAGGGGCCTTTAGAGACCCAGTACTTC.